The 3 T cell receptor beta chains listed next were all sequenced from one sample in a study of lymphopenia after photon versus proton radiotherapy. TCRdb keeps only in-frame clones here, not all; method: immunoSEQ multiplex PCR. The sample lists tens of thousands of clones; over 80% were seen once. Sequenced here: peripheral blood, sampled from a patient treated with proton-based radiotherapy. These receptors all stem from a woman aged 70-85 years with pancreatic cancer.

V usage is TRBV10-3 and J usage is TRBJ1-1; a possible D gene is TRBD1 (6 bases). Trimming cost V 6 bases and J 4 bases, with 12 bases left between them. Germline CDR1 is ENHRY and CDR2 is SYGVKD. This CDR3 contains 13 residues. The CDR3 bases are TGTGCCATCAGCCCACAGGGCAGCACTGAAGCTTTCTTT. As protein: CAISPQGSTEAFF.

In its sample, this clone was seen once. This chain joins TRBV30 and TRBJ1-2; a possible D gene is TRBD1 (6 bases). Trimming took off 0 bases at V and 4 bases at J, with 18 bases between the two ends. The CDR3 contains 16 residues. Germline CDR1 is GTSNPN and CDR2 is SVGIG (reference sequence). The CDR3 sequence is CAWSVSFGGLGYGYTF. CDR3 bases: TGTGCCTGGAGTGTTTCATTTGGGGGCCTGGGCTATGGCTACACCTTC.

This clone was counted once. The chain recombines TRBV7-2 with TRBJ2-5; D unclear. Germline V gives CDR1 SGHTA, CDR2 FQGNSA. The CDR3 sequence is 15 residues long. V lost 2 bases to trimming and J lost 4 bases, with 14 bases between them. The CDR3 is CASSLRQSAGETQYF. The CDR3 DNA reads TGTGCCAGCAGCTTAAGGCAATCCGCCGGAGAGACCCAGTACTTC.